This TCR beta chain was recovered during a study of T-cell reconstitution after alpha-beta-depleted transplantation in children. This clonotype was observed at least ten times. Between the trimmed V and J ends, which lost 6 bases and 6 bases, there was a span of 11 bases. Germline CDR1 MNHNY, CDR2 SVGAGI (reference sequence). The CDR3 covers 12 residues. The TCRbeta library incorporated unique molecular identifiers. Each CDR3 protein gets one entry after TCRdb re-called the PCR reads with MiXCR. This table holds around 450,000 distinct CDR3 sequences, 8% to 11% found once. This chain joins TRBV6-6 and TRBJ2-5; D is ambiguous. The material was PBMCs, obtained before TCRalphabeta/CD19-depleted stem cell transplant. The clonotype was recovered from a child aged 2 to 9 with inherited bone marrow failure, due to receive a stem cell transplant. The CDR3 coding sequence is TGTGCCAGCAGCCCCCCCCACCAGACCCAGTACTTC. This sequence encodes CASSPPHQTQYF.